Each of the 11 T cell receptor beta chains below was sequenced from the same sample in a study of shared clonotypes between healthy human individuals. TCRdb keeps only in-frame clones here, not all; method: immunoSEQ multiplex PCR. The repertoire has 2 million to 2.5 million clones, 90% to 95% of them found once; the top ten carry roughly 0.13%. Input material: naive CD4+ T cells sorted from blood. The subset was: CD45RA+ positively selected. The receptors stem from a man aged 18 to 30 in good health.

The CDR3 nucleotides read TGTGCCAGCTCTCCCGGCGGGCCCCTTTATAGCAATCAGCCCCAGCATTTT. The encoded protein is CASSPGGPLYSNQPQHF. The chain uses TRBV18 and TRBJ1-5, with D hard to call. CDR1 and CDR2 (germline): KGHSH, LQKENI. Trimming left V 6 bases short and J 0 bases short, with 18 bases between. The CDR3 runs 17 residues.

This chain connects TRBV15 to TRBJ2-2; the match to TRBD2 covers 12 bases. This CDR3 contains 17 residues. Germline values: CDR1 LNHNV, CDR2 YYDKDF (reference sequence). Trimming at V came to 4 bases and at J to 7 bases, leaving 10 bases not matched to a gene. CDR3 DNA sequence: TGTGCCACCAGCATGCGCCTAGCGGGGGGGCCGTACGGGGAGCTGTTTTTT. Its protein product is CATSMRLAGGPYGELFF.

The rearrangement links TRBV18 to TRBJ1-4; TRBD1 aligns across 9 bases. The junction had 10 bases not matched to a gene; V was cut back by 5 bases and J by 6 bases. CDR3 size: 16 residues. Germline assignment: CDR1 KGHSH and CDR2 LQKENI. The CDR3 DNA reads TGTGCCAGCTCAGCTACTCAAACAGGGGGCCATGAAAAACTGTTTTTT. Protein product: CASSATQTGGHEKLFF.

The chain couples TRBV5-1 to TRBJ1-2, with a tentative D call TRBD1 (5 bases). V was shortened by 0 bases and J by 7 bases, with 19 bases between the two germline ends. This CDR3 region has 16 residues. Germline V gene data show CDR1 as SGHRS and CDR2 as YFSETQ. This chain's CDR3 is CASSLESLGQGFGYTF. Here the CDR3 DNA reads TGCGCCAGCAGCTTGGAAAGTCTGGGGCAGGGCTTTGGCTACACCTTC.

The chain joins TRBV10-3 to TRBJ2-7; 9 bases fit TRBD1. The CDR3 is 14 amino acids. The V and J ends lost 10 bases and 2 bases, in that order; junction bases with no gene match: 9. The germline V gene encodes CDR1 ENHRY and CDR2 SYGVKD. The CDR3 region is CATETGTGTYEQYF. The DNA for the CDR3 is TGTGCCACCGAAACCGGGACAGGGACCTACGAGCAGTACTTC.

In the case of this clone: The sample holds other DNA sequences that translate to the same CDR3. This CDR3 reads CASSQGQGSYNEQFF. The CDR3, as DNA: TGCGCCAGCAGCCAAGGGCAGGGCTCCTACAATGAGCAGTTCTTC. This chain uses TRBV4-3 with TRBJ2-1; a weak D match, TRBD1 (5 bases). CDR3 length equals 15 residues. Trimming removed 1 base at V and 0 bases at J, with 7 bases between. From germline, CDR1 is LGHNA and CDR2 YSLEER.

This chain connects TRBV25-1 to TRBJ2-3; the D gene is possibly TRBD1 (6 bases). Germline CDR1 MGHDK, CDR2 SYGVNS. Trimming cost V 6 bases and J 7 bases, with 17 bases left between them. The CDR3 consists of 14 residues. In nucleotides, the CDR3 is TGTGCCAGCAGCCACCCTGGTGGGGGCAATACGCAGTATTTT. This sequence encodes CASSHPGGGNTQYF.

The gene calls are TRBV10-3 and TRBJ2-3, with a tentative D call TRBD2 (5 bases). The CDR3 is made up of 15 amino acids. Germline lookup yields CDR1 ENHRY and CDR2 SYGVKD. The V end lost 2 bases, the J end lost 1 base, and 10 bases lay between the germline ends. CDR3 sequence: CAISERDGGTDTQYF. In DNA, the CDR3 is TGTGCCATCAGTGAGCGAGACGGGGGCACAGATACGCAGTATTTT.

This clone was recorded once. This chain uses TRBV5-1 with TRBJ1-2; no clear D. Germline CDR1 SGHRS, CDR2 YFSETQ. The V end lost 3 bases, the J end lost 4 bases, and 7 bases lay between the germline ends. The CDR3 contains 12 residues. CDR3: CASSYDTYGYTF. Written as DNA, the CDR3 is TGCGCCAGCAGCTACGACACCTATGGCTACACCTTC.

This clone was counted a single time. The V and J genes are TRBV19 and TRBJ2-1; 10 bases map to TRBD2. Trimming took 8 bases from V and 5 from J; bases not matched to a gene: 3. Germline CDR1 is LNHDA and CDR2 is SQIVND (reference sequence). The CDR3 loop spans 13 amino acids. The CDR3 DNA sequence: TGTGCCAGTCGGACTAGCGGAGACAATGAGCAGTTCTTC. Encoded protein: CASRTSGDNEQFF.

The J gene is TRBJ2-7, the V gene TRBV30, with a tentative D call TRBD1 (5 bases). The CDR3 has 14 amino acids. V lost 1 base to trimming and J lost 0 bases, with 10 bases between them. Germline V gene lookup returns CDR1 GTSNPN and CDR2 SVGIG (reference sequence). CDR3 coding DNA: TGTGCCTGGAGTGGTGGGGCGTACTCCTACGAGCAGTACTTC. As protein: CAWSGGAYSYEQYF. Combining the CDR3 with reference TRBV30 and TRBJ2-7 gives the whole variable domain SQTIHQWPATLVQPVGSPLSLECTVEGTSNPNLYWYRQAAGRGLQLLFYSVGIGQISSEVPQNLSASRPQDRQFILSSKKLLLSDSGFYLCAWSGGAYSYEQYFGPGTRLTVT.